A single sample gave rise to the 15 T cell receptor beta chains below, sequenced in a study of T cell repertoires in cytomegalovirus infection. Using its own MiXCR run on the reads, TCRdb lists one record per CDR3 protein. The sample yields about 260,000 distinct CDR3 sequences, roughly 9% seen once. The sample consisted of PBMCs. The source is a human donor in good health (CMV status not recorded). Some clones in this sample may be carry-over from other donors' samples.

This clonotype was recorded at least ten times. The chain joins TRBV7-2 to TRBJ2-7; 13 positions agree with TRBD2. The CDR3 is made up of 15 amino acids. The junction had 8 bases not matched to a gene; V was cut back by 5 bases and J by 7 bases. The V gene's germline CDR1 is SGHTA and CDR2 FQGNSA. CDR3 sequence: CASSQLAGGPREQYF. CDR3 DNA: TGTGCCAGCAGCCAACTAGCGGGAGGGCCGAGGGAGCAGTACTTC.

This clonotype was seen at least ten times. The CDR3 DNA follows: TGTGCCAGCAGCCTCGGACAGGGACTTCTGAACACTGAAGCTTTCTTT. Its protein is CASSLGQGLLNTEAFF. The chain combines TRBV7-6 with TRBJ1-1, with 8 bases aligning to TRBD1. V shed 5 bases and J 0 bases; nucleotides not matched to a gene: 8. This CDR3 has 16 residues. Germline CDR1 is SGHVS and CDR2 is FNYEAQ.

In this sample, this clonotype turned up many times. The rearrangement uses TRBV7-6 and TRBJ1-2, with 10 bases matching TRBD1. The CDR3 has 14 amino acids. V dropped 3 bases and J dropped 8; count of bases not matched to a gene: 6. From germline, CDR1 is SGHVS and CDR2 FNYEAQ. This CDR3 is CASSFQDRGMGYTF. As DNA, the CDR3 is TGTGCCAGCAGCTTTCAGGACAGGGGGATGGGCTACACCTTC.

This sequence joins TRBV7-2 and TRBJ1-6, with 9 bases aligning to TRBD1. Germline V CDR1 and CDR2: SGHTA, FQGNSA. The CDR3 extends over 16 amino acids. After removal of 1 base from V and 7 bases from J, the junction contained 5 bases not matched to a gene. CDR3 in amino acids: CASSLVGTGFNSPLHF. The CDR3 coding sequence is TGTGCCAGCAGCTTAGTCGGGACAGGGTTCAATTCACCCCTCCACTTT.

The table lists this clonotype with many counts. V usage is TRBV19 and J usage is TRBJ2-4; D is undetermined. Trimming cost V 3 bases and J 0 bases, with 6 bases left between them. Germline loops: CDR1 LNHDA, CDR2 SQIVND (reference sequence). The length of the CDR3 is 14 residues. CDR3 residues: CASSIPSAKNIQYF. CDR3 DNA: TGTGCCAGTAGTATCCCTTCAGCCAAAAACATTCAGTACTTC.

This clonotype was counted ten times or more. The chain joins TRBV6-8 to TRBJ1-2; D gene uncertain. In germline, CDR1 is MNHGY, CDR2 SAAAGT. V lost 2 bases and J 4 bases, leaving 11 bases between the germline ends. The length of the CDR3 is 14 residues. The DNA for the CDR3 is TGTGCCAGCAGTTACCCCTGGGTATTCTATGGCTACACCTTC. This sequence encodes CASSYPWVFYGYTF.

The chain combines TRBV28 with TRBJ2-1, with D unclear. From germline, CDR1 is MDHEN and CDR2 SYDVKM. The V end was cut by 3 bases, the J end by 9 bases, with 9 bases between. CDR3 length: 12 amino acids. The CDR3 region is CASSLRLSEQFF. DNA for the CDR3: TGTGCCAGCAGTTTGAGGCTTTCTGAGCAGTTCTTC.

This clonotype was counted at least ten times. The chain recombines TRBV19 with TRBJ1-5; possible D gene TRBD1, 5 bases. This CDR3 region has 15 residues. The germline V and J ends were trimmed by 3 bases and 2 bases, with 11 bases remaining between them. CDR1 LNHDA and CDR2 SQIVND come from the germline V gene (reference sequence). The CDR3 DNA reads as TGTGCCAGTAGTATGGGGCAGACGGGCAATCAGCCCCAGCATTTT. Its protein is CASSMGQTGNQPQHF.

Many counts were recorded for this clonotype. This chain connects TRBV7-3 to TRBJ2-7; 7 bases are a match to TRBD1. The CDR3 has 14 amino acids. V dropped 3 bases and J dropped 6; count of bases not matched to a gene: 8. Germline V gene data show CDR1 as SGHTA and CDR2 as FQGTGA. The CDR3 loop reads CASSFQTGSSEQYF. CDR3 coding DNA: TGTGCCAGCAGCTTTCAGACAGGGTCCAGCGAGCAGTACTTC.

The rearrangement uses TRBV6-2 or TRBV6-3 and TRBJ1-1; possible D gene TRBD1, 5 bases. V was shortened by 2 bases and J by 0 bases, with 10 bases between the two germline ends. The V gene's germline CDR1 is MNHEY and CDR2 SVGEGT. This CDR3 comprises 15 residues. The CDR3 sequence: CASSYAAGLNTEAFF. CDR3 coding DNA: TGTGCCAGCAGTTACGCGGCAGGGTTGAACACTGAAGCTTTCTTT.

The V call is TRBV7-2, the J call TRBJ1-5; D not resolved. The germline CDR1 and CDR2 sequences are SGHTA and FQGNSA. V lost 2 bases, J lost 12 bases, and 14 bases lay in between. The CDR3 extends over 13 amino acids. CDR3 region: CASSLSAPWDQHF. For the CDR3, the DNA is TGTGCCAGCAGCTTAAGCGCACCCTGGGACCAGCATTTT.

This clonotype was seen at least ten times. The chain is built from TRBV20-1 and TRBJ2-1, with a weak D call TRBD2 (5 bases). Looked up from germline, CDR1 is DFQATT and CDR2 is SNEGSKA (reference sequence). V lost 0 bases and J lost 5, with 11 bases in between. The CDR3 extends over 14 amino acids. CDR3 DNA sequence: TGCAGTGCTAGAGATTGGAGGCAGAACAATGAGCAGTTCTTC. This sequence encodes CSARDWRQNNEQFF.

This clonotype came up many times. The chain uses TRBV10-3 and TRBJ1-1; D might be TRBD1 (5 bases). CDR1 ENHRY and CDR2 SYGVKD come from the germline V gene. The CDR3 consists of 16 residues. Trimming stripped 3 bases from V and 0 bases from J, with 14 bases between. DNA of the CDR3: TGTGCCATCAGTGATCGGCGGGGCGGATTGAACACTGAAGCTTTCTTT. Its protein product is CAISDRRGGLNTEAFF.

This clonotype was seen many times. The chain couples TRBV6-5 to TRBJ1-2, with D perhaps TRBD1 (6 bases). CDR1 and CDR2 (germline): MNHEY, SVGAGI. The CDR3 extends over 13 amino acids. Between the trimmed V and J ends, which lost 8 bases and 5 bases, there was a span of 15 bases. The DNA of the CDR3 is TGTGCCAGCCGACTGGAGGACAGTTATGGCTACACCTTC. Protein sequence: CASRLEDSYGYTF.

In its sample, this clonotype was seen many times. The chain is built from TRBV7-2 and TRBJ1-5; D gene unclear. Trimming removed 0 bases at V and 9 bases at J, with 18 bases between. Germline V gene data show CDR1 as SGHTA and CDR2 as FQGNSA. The length of the CDR3 is 16 residues. The CDR3 nucleotides are TGTGCCAGCAGCTTAGCCGTTTCTGACTCCCGTAGGCCCCAGCATTTT. Translating gives CASSLAVSDSRRPQHF.